This entry is about one T cell receptor beta chain. This sample is drawn from a study of blood T cell repertoires in COVID-19. Study summary: Whether acute or convalescent, the COVID-19 samples came from the United States, Italy and Spain.

Source study methods: Cell counts per sample came from amplifying reference gene primers. Measured with immunoSEQ multiplex PCR; TCRdb has only the in-frame clones, and not every one. V and J calls plus clone size are reproduced from that table; the DNA served to infer D and trimming. The sample has under 150,000 clones, around two thirds seen once; the top ten hold 2% to 2.5%. Deletions cut 2 bases from V and 1 base from J, with 11 bases between. CDR1 and CDR2 from the germline V gene are SGHAT and FQNNGV. The CDR3 contains 15 residues. The J gene is TRBJ1-1, the V gene TRBV11-2; a weak D match, TRBD1 (5 bases). The sequenced sample was peripheral blood. This TCR derives from a woman in her 70s with acute or convalescent COVID-19. The CDR3 DNA follows: TGTGCCAGCAGCTTAACTCAGGGCCCGAACACTGAAGCTTTCTTT. Translated, it gives CASSLTQGPNTEAFF.